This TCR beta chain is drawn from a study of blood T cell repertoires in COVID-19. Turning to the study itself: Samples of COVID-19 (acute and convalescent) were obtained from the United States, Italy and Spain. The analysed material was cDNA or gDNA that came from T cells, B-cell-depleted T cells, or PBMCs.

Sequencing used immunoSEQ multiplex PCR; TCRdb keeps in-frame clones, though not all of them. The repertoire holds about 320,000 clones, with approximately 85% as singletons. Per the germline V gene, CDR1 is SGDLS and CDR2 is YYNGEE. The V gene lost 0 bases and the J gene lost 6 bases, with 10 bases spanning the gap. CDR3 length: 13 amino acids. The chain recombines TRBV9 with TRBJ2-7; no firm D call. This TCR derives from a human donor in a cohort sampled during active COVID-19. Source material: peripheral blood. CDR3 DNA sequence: TGTGCCAGCAGCGTAGTCGACTCATCCGAGCAGTACTTC. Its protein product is CASSVVDSSEQYF. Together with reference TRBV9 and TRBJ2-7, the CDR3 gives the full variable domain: DSGVTQTPKHLITATGQRVTLRCSPRSGDLSVYWYQQSLDQGLQFLIQYYNGEERAKGNILERFSAQQFPDLHSELNLSSLELGDSALYFCASSVVDSSEQYFGPGTRLTVT.